Each of the 5 T cell receptor beta chains below was sequenced from the same sample in a study of T-cell reconstitution after alpha-beta-depleted transplantation in children. Unique molecular identifiers were incorporated into the prepared TCRbeta library. In TCRdb, the PCR reads were re-called with MiXCR into one record per CDR3 protein. In the table there are almost 500,000 distinct CDR3 sequences, roughly an eighth of which are singletons. The sequencing used PBMCs from the stem cell graft donor, collected from the stem cell graft. The receptors stem from a human donor who donated a stem cell graft to a child with combined immunodeficiency.

The chain is built from TRBV29-1 and TRBJ2-3; 13 bases are a match to TRBD2. Germline loops: CDR1 SQVTM, CDR2 ANQGSEA. The CDR3 consists of 14 residues. V shed 8 bases and J 2 bases; nucleotides not matched to a gene: 4. The CDR3 DNA reads as TGCAGCTTTGGGACTAGCGGGACCACAGATACGCAGTATTTT. Its translation is CSFGTSGTTDTQYF.

The table lists this clonotype with a few counts. The rearrangement uses TRBV12-3 or TRBV12-4 and TRBJ1-1, with D possibly TRBD1 on 5 matching bases. This CDR3 comprises 14 residues. Deletions cut 5 bases from V and 4 bases from J, with 14 bases between. The CDR3, as DNA: TGTGCCAGCAGTCCAAGTTTCGGGGGCACTGAAGCTTTCTTT. It encodes CASSPSFGGTEAFF.

This clonotype turned up a few times. CDR3 region: CASSSGPNYEQYF. The CDR3 DNA is TGCGCCAGCAGCTCGGGACCTAACTACGAGCAGTACTTC. The chain couples TRBV5-1 to TRBJ2-7; D possibly matches TRBD1 or TRBD2 (5 bases each). Trimming stripped 3 bases from V and 3 bases from J, with 10 bases between. CDR1 SGHRS and CDR2 YFSETQ come from the germline V gene. The CDR3 length is 13 residues.

This clonotype was observed many times. The CDR3 DNA reads as TGTGCCAGCAGTTCGGGACTAGGGGACAATGAGCAGTTCTTC. Translation gives CASSSGLGDNEQFF. The V gene is TRBV12-3 or TRBV12-4, the J gene TRBJ2-1, with 8 bases identical to TRBD2. The CDR3 contains 14 residues. Germline trimming cut 4 bases from V and 5 bases from J; bases unmatched to any gene: 4.

There are many counts of this clonotype. The chain is built from TRBV27 and TRBJ1-2; tentative D call: TRBD1 (5 bases). The CDR3 runs 14 residues. CDR1 is MNHEY and CDR2 is SMNVEV in the germline V gene (reference sequence). Trimming removed 1 base from V and 5 bases from J, with 11 bases in between. The CDR3 loop reads CASSLLRGGYGYTF. In nucleotides, the CDR3 is TGTGCCAGCAGTTTATTAAGGGGCGGGTATGGCTACACCTTC.